These T cell receptor beta chains were read from a single sample in a study of identifying expanded T cells in peripheral blood. TCRdb keeps only in-frame clones here, not all; method: immunoSEQ multiplex PCR. The sample yields around 90,000 clones, around 88% seen once. Material: blood. The receptor source for this set is a person aged 18 to 70 in good health. The CDR3 runs from the conserved cysteine through the conserved F or W. A D gene is named only where the DNA matches it firmly. The size entry is marked missing in some rows and otherwise reads once, few, many or a size class.

size	length	D	V	J	DNA	CDR3
-	17	-	TRBV5-4	TRBJ1-2	TGTGCCAGCAGCTTGGGGAAACACAGCGCCCAAATCTATGGCTACACCTTC	CASSLGKHSAQIYGYTF
-	17	-	TRBV9	TRBJ2-4	TGTGCCAGCAGCGCTGGACAGACGGGGATAGCCAAAAACATTCAGTACTTC	CASSAGQTGIAKNIQYF
-	15	-	TRBV9	TRBJ2-1	TGTGCCAGCAGCGTAGCCCGGGGCCTTTACAATGAGCAGTTCTTC	CASSVARGLYNEQFF
-	12	TRBD2	TRBV28	TRBJ2-7	TGTGCCAGCAGTCCGGGGGGTTACGAGCAGTACTTC	CASSPGGYEQYF
-	10	-	TRBV20-1	TRBJ2-5	TGCTCGGCTAGTATAGAGACCCAGTACTTC	CSASIETQYF
-	13	-	TRBV6-1	TRBJ2-7	TGTGCCAGCAGTGCGGCAACGGGCTACGAGCAGTACTTC	CASSAATGYEQYF
-	14	TRBD2	TRBV2	TRBJ2-5	TGTGCCAGCAAGGGCGGGGGGTACCAAGAGACCCAGTACTTC	CASKGGGYQETQYF
-	16	TRBD2	TRBV5-4	TRBJ2-3	TGTGCCAGCAGCGCAGCGGGACTAGTTCGTACAGATACGCAGTATTTT	CASSAAGLVRTDTQYF
-	14	-	TRBV10-3	TRBJ2-7	TGTGCCATCAGTGGGGGCGGGTACTCCTACGAGCAGTACTTC	CAISGGGYSYEQYF
-	13	-	TRBV7-9	TRBJ2-5	TGTGCCAGCAGCTCGGGCAACCAAGAGACCCAGTACTTC	CASSSGNQETQYF
-	14	-	TRBV27	TRBJ1-6	TGTGCCAGCAGTCTCCCGGGGGGGAATTCACCCCTCCACTTT	CASSLPGGNSPLHF
-	14	-	TRBV6-4	TRBJ2-2	TGTGCCAGCAGCCTTGACAGCGTCCCCGGGGAGCTGTTTTTT	CASSLDSVPGELFF
-	14	-	TRBV7-8	TRBJ2-2	TGTGCCAGCAACCGAGACAGTTTTCACGGGGAGCTGTTTTTT	CASNRDSFHGELFF
-	13	-	TRBV5-5	TRBJ2-7	TGTGCCAGTGGGTTGGGGTTTTCCTACGAGCAGTACTTC	CASGLGFSYEQYF
-	18	TRBD2	TRBV27	TRBJ2-1	TGTGCCAGCATCAGAGACCCACTAGCGTTCAGCTCCTACAATGAGCAGTTCTTC	CASIRDPLAFSSYNEQFF
once	16	TRBD1	TRBV7-8	TRBJ1-2	TGTGCCAGCAGCTTAGAAGCAGGGGGGATGTTCGGTGGCTACACCTTC	CASSLEAGGMFGGYTF
-	16	-	TRBV4-1	TRBJ1-1	TGCGCCAGCAGCCAAGGGGTACACCAAGGTGGCACTGAAGCTTTCTTT	CASSQGVHQGGTEAFF
-	13	-	TRBV7-8	TRBJ1-5	TGTGCCAGCAGCAAAGATAGCAATCAGCCCCAGCATTTT	CASSKDSNQPQHF
-	17	TRBD1	TRBV5-1	TRBJ2-3	TGCGCCAGCAGCTTCGGGACAGGGGTGAGTGGCACAGATACGCAGTATTTT	CASSFGTGVSGTDTQYF
once	12	TRBD1	TRBV2	TRBJ2-7	TGTGCCAGCCGGGACAGGGGTGACGAGCAGTACTTC	CASRDRGDEQYF
-	12	-	TRBV15	TRBJ2-5	TGTGCCACCAGCAGAGATACGGAGACCCAGTACTTC	CATSRDTETQYF
-	15	-	TRBV7-3	TRBJ2-5	TGTGCCAGCAGCAAGACCGGCCTTTCGGGGGAGACCCAGTACTTC	CASSKTGLSGETQYF
-	13	-	TRBV5-1	TRBJ2-5	TGCGCCAGCAGCTTGTCGAGCGTCGAGACCCAGTACTTC	CASSLSSVETQYF
-	16	TRBD1	TRBV7-9	TRBJ2-3	TGTGCCAGCAGCTTAGGGTTGGGACAGGGGCTAAATACGCAGTATTTT	CASSLGLGQGLNTQYF
-	13	TRBD1	TRBV25-1	TRBJ1-1	TGTGCCAGCAGAGACAGGGGGGACACTGAAGCTTTCTTT	CASRDRGDTEAFF
-	13	-	TRBV29-1	TRBJ2-7	TGCAGCGTGAACAAGGGGAGCTCCTACGAGCAGTACTTC	CSVNKGSSYEQYF
-	15	-	TRBV7-8	TRBJ2-1	TGTGCCAGCAGCTTAGGACTAGGTGTTTCCAATGAGCAGTTCTTC	CASSLGLGVSNEQFF
-	14	TRBD1	TRBV29-1	TRBJ2-7	TGCAGCGTCGCAGGGGGCGAAGTAGGTTCCGAGCAGTACTTC	CSVAGGEVGSEQYF
-	13	-	TRBV5-4	TRBJ1-3	TGTGCCAGCAGCTTGGGCTCTGGAAACACCATATATTTT	CASSLGSGNTIYF
-	14	-	TRBV7-2	TRBJ2-1	TGTGCCAGCAGCACGCCCACAGGGTCTCGGGAGCAGTTCTTC	CASSTPTGSREQFF
-	15	TRBD1	TRBV6-1	TRBJ1-1	TGTGCCAGCAGTGAAACTCCGGACAGGGACACTGAAGCTTTCTTT	CASSETPDRDTEAFF
-	16	-	TRBV7-2	TRBJ1-6	TGTGCCAGCAGCTCTCCACGACAGAGTTATAATTCACCCCTCCACTTT	CASSSPRQSYNSPLHF
-	13	-	TRBV30	TRBJ2-3	TGTGCCTGGAGTGTGGAGAGCACAGATACGCAGTATTTT	CAWSVESTDTQYF
once	15	TRBD2	TRBV7-3	TRBJ2-2	TGTGCCAGCAGCTTAATGGCGGGAGTAACCGGGGAGCTGTTTTTT	CASSLMAGVTGELFF
-	15	-	TRBV14	TRBJ1-2	TGTGCCAGCAGCCTATCGACAGGTTGGGGAGCTGGCTACACCTTC	CASSLSTGWGAGYTF
-	12	-	TRBV10-3	TRBJ2-5	TGTGCCATCAGTGAGTCCGGCGAGACCCAGTACTTC	CAISESGETQYF
few	16	TRBD2	TRBV2	TRBJ2-3	TGTGCCAGCAGGACTAGCGGGGGAACTAGCACAGATACGCAGTATTTT	CASRTSGGTSTDTQYF